The clone carrying this T cell receptor beta chain was counted many times. These data originate in a study of T-cell reconstitution after alpha-beta-depleted transplantation in children. CDR3 length: 13 residues. CDR1 is DFQATT, CDR2 SNEGSKA, per germline (reference sequence). V lost 5 bases to trimming and J lost 8 bases, with 16 bases between them. Unique molecular identifiers were used to barcode this TCRbeta library. TCRdb redid the calling of the PCR reads with MiXCR, one entry per CDR3 protein. This sample carries roughly 190,000 distinct CDR3 sequences, roughly 15% of them seen once, and the ten largest clones take over 10%.

The material was PBMCs from the stem cell graft donor, obtained from the stem cell graft. V gene TRBV20-1 combines with J gene TRBJ2-1; possibly TRBD2 for D (5 bases). This TCR came from a human donor who donated a stem cell graft to a child with acute lymphoblastic leukemia. CDR3 bases: TGCAGTGCTGTTGGGAGCCCCTGGGATGAGCAGTTCTTC. Translation: CSAVGSPWDEQFF.